The 26 T cell receptor beta chains presented below share a single source sample, sequenced in a study of blood T cell repertoires in COVID-19. Sequencing used immunoSEQ multiplex PCR; TCRdb keeps in-frame clones, though not all of them. The sample has about 26,000 clones; approximately 66% are singletons. Sequencing used peripheral blood. These receptors all come from a man in his 60s with active or convalescent COVID-19.

This clone was observed a single time. V and J are TRBV18 and TRBJ2-2; a possible D gene is TRBD2 (5 bases). The CDR3 runs 15 residues. Germline V lookup: CDR1 KGHSH, CDR2 LQKENI. Trimming removed 2 bases from V and 3 bases from J, with 10 bases in between. CDR3 bases: TGTGCCAGCTCACCAAGGAGGCCAGACACCGGGGAGCTGTTTTTT. It specifies CASSPRRPDTGELFF.

This chain uses TRBV3-1 (or the pseudogene TRBV3-2) with TRBJ1-2; TRBD1 aligns across 7 bases. Losses at the gene ends were 6 bases for V and 4 bases for J; bases not matched to a gene: 5. The CDR3 runs to 13 residues. The germline gives CDR1 LGHDT, CDR2 YNNKEL (reference sequence). The CDR3 is CASSGAGGYGYTF. CDR3 DNA: TGTGCCAGCAGTGGGGCAGGGGGCTATGGCTACACCTTC.

The chain employs TRBV5-4 and TRBJ2-3, with a possible D match to TRBD1 (7 bases). The CDR3 length is 14 residues. Looked up from germline, CDR1 is SGHNT and CDR2 is YYREEE (reference sequence). Trimming removed 5 bases at V and 4 bases at J, with 14 bases between. DNA for the CDR3: TGTGCCAGCAGTCCGCAGGGGGGCGCAGATACGCAGTATTTT. Translating gives CASSPQGGADTQYF. Supplemented by reference TRBV5-4 and TRBJ2-3, the full variable domain reads ETGVTQSPTHLIKTRGQQVTLRCSSQSGHNTVSWYQQALGQGPQFIFQYYREEENGRGNFPPRFSGLQFPNYSSELNVNALELDDSALYLCASSPQGGADTQYFGPGTRLTVL.

This clone occurred a few times. This chain connects TRBV29-1 to TRBJ2-1; 11 bases are a match to TRBD2. The CDR3 contains 15 residues. V dropped 6 bases and J dropped 10; count of bases not matched to a gene: 14. The germline CDR1 and CDR2 sequences are SQVTM and ANQGSEA. The CDR3 DNA sequence: TGCAGCGTCGCCCGGCGGCTAGCGGGGGGCGGGGAGCAGTTCTTC. Encoded protein: CSVARRLAGGGEQFF.

There are a few counts of this clone. The chain recombines TRBV6-5 with TRBJ1-2, with 7 bases aligning to TRBD1. The germline gives CDR1 MNHEY, CDR2 SVGAGI. CDR3 length: 14 amino acids. J lost 5 bases, V lost 6 bases, and 9 bases had no gene match. The CDR3 here is CASSLDRAPYGYTF. The CDR3 coding sequence is TGTGCCAGCAGCTTAGACAGGGCCCCGTATGGCTACACCTTC.

For the CDR3, the DNA is TGTGCCAGCAGCTCCCCGACAGGGGGCTTCTACGAGCAGTACTTC. Translation: CASSSPTGGFYEQYF. The rearrangement uses TRBV6-5 and TRBJ2-7, with 10 bases lining up with TRBD1. CDR1 and CDR2 (germline): MNHEY, SVGAGI. J lost 3 bases, V lost 6 bases, and 8 bases had no gene match. The CDR3 covers 15 residues.

The chain combines TRBV18 with TRBJ1-1; perhaps TRBD1 as D (5 bases). V was pared by 0 bases and J by 11 bases, with 19 bases between. Germline V gives CDR1 KGHSH, CDR2 LQKENI. CDR3 length: 15 amino acids. CDR3 DNA sequence: TGTGCCAGCTCACCACCCGAAAATTGGGGGGGTTTTGCTTTCTTT. Amino acids: CASSPPENWGGFAFF.

The chain is built from TRBV7-9 and TRBJ2-5; D perhaps matches TRBD1 (5 bases). The CDR3 has 12 amino acids. Germline CDR1 and CDR2: SEHNR and FQNEAQ (reference sequence). Trimming removed 5 bases at V and 5 bases at J, with 9 bases between. DNA of the CDR3: TGTGCCAGCAGCCAGGGTAGGGAGACCCAGTACTTC. Its translation is CASSQGRETQYF.

The V gene is TRBV11-2, the J gene TRBJ1-2; D is ambiguous. Trimming removed 5 bases from V and 6 bases from J, with 16 bases in between. The CDR3 length is 14 residues. Germline loops: CDR1 SGHAT, CDR2 FQNNGV. DNA for the CDR3: TGTGCCAGCAGCCCAGTGTCGAGGGCAGATGGCTACACCTTC. This gives the protein CASSPVSRADGYTF.

In its sample, this clone was seen a few times. V usage is TRBV5-5 and J usage is TRBJ1-2; D is possibly TRBD1 (5 bases). Looked up from germline, CDR1 is SGHKS and CDR2 is YYEKEE (reference sequence). The CDR3 covers 14 residues. V lost 2 bases to trimming and J lost 3 bases, with 11 bases between them. The CDR3 nucleotides read TGTGCCAGCAGCTTTCCACGACAGTACTATGGCTACACCTTC. This sequence encodes CASSFPRQYYGYTF.

This clone occurred a few times. The chain couples TRBV29-1 to TRBJ2-1, with D perhaps matching TRBD2 (5 bases). The CDR3 loop spans 15 amino acids. Trimming removed 2 bases from V and 0 bases from J, with 11 bases in between. Germline-derived CDR1 and CDR2 are SQVTM and ANQGSEA. The CDR3 bases are TGCAGCGTTGAACTGAGGGCTAGCTCCTACAATGAGCAGTTCTTC. Translated: CSVELRASSYNEQFF.

J is TRBJ2-5 and V is TRBV10-1; 7 nucleotides match TRBD1. V lost 0 bases and J lost 2; bases outside the gene matches: 24. Germline lookup yields CDR1 WNHNN and CDR2 SYGVQD (reference sequence). CDR3 length: 22 residues. DNA for the CDR3: TGCGCCAGCAGTGAGTCGACACGACGAGTATATCCGGGACAGAGAAAGCAAGAGACCCAGTACTTC. Its protein product is CASSESTRRVYPGQRKQETQYF.

This clone was counted a few times. In the same sample, other DNA sequences code for this CDR3. The rearrangement joins TRBV27 to TRBJ2-2, with 9 bases fitting TRBD1. CDR3 size: 15 residues. The germline V gene encodes CDR1 MNHEY and CDR2 SMNVEV (reference sequence). V lost 4 bases to trimming and J lost 2 bases; unmatched junction nucleotides: 2. The CDR3 reads CASSSTGGNTGELFF. CDR3 sequence (DNA): TGTGCCAGCAGTTCGACAGGGGGTAACACCGGGGAGCTGTTTTTT.

The chain employs TRBV7-9 and TRBJ1-2; 7 nucleotides line up with TRBD1. There are 15 residues in the CDR3. V shed 4 bases and J 3 bases; nucleotides not matched to a gene: 8. Germline lookup yields CDR1 SEHNR and CDR2 FQNEAQ (reference sequence). CDR3 in amino acids: CASSSRDRDYYGYTF. The CDR3 region has the DNA TGTGCCAGCAGCTCCCGAGACAGGGACTACTATGGCTACACCTTC. Variable domain in full (rest from reference TRBV7-9 and TRBJ1-2): DTGVSQNPRHKITKRGQNVTFRCDPISEHNRLYWYRQTLGQGPEFLTYFQNEAQLEKSRLLSDRFSAERPKGSFSTLEIQRTEQGDSAMYLCASSSRDRDYYGYTFGSGTRLTVV.

The genes are TRBV4-1 and TRBJ2-7, with a tentative D call TRBD2 (5 bases). This CDR3 region has 14 residues. CDR1 is MGHRA and CDR2 is YSYEKL in the germline V gene. The V end lost 4 bases, the J end lost 3 bases, and 13 bases lay between the germline ends. The CDR3 region has the DNA TGCGCCAGCAGCCGTTTGGACGGACTCTACGAGCAGTACTTC. Translated: CASSRLDGLYEQYF.

CDR3 DNA: TGTGCCAGCACCTACAGCCACGGGGACACTGAAGCTTTCTTT. Translation: CASTYSHGDTEAFF. V is TRBV6-4 and J is TRBJ1-1; D unresolved. The germline gives CDR1 MRHNA, CDR2 SNTAGT. The CDR3 sequence is 14 residues long. V lost 7 bases to trimming and J lost 3 bases, with 15 bases between them.

This rearrangement joins TRBV5-8 to TRBJ2-1; possibly TRBD1 for D (5 bases). CDR1 is SGHTS, CDR2 YDEGEE, per germline. V was trimmed by 0 bases and J by 0 bases, leaving 7 bases between them. The CDR3 is 15 amino acids. CDR3 amino acids: CASSLGQSSYNEQFF. In DNA form, the CDR3 reads TGTGCCAGCAGCTTGGGACAGAGCTCCTACAATGAGCAGTTCTTC.

This chain connects TRBV2 to TRBJ2-5; 12 positions match TRBD2. The germline gives CDR1 SNHLY, CDR2 FYNNEI. This CDR3 is 18 amino acids long. J gave up 2 bases and V 2 bases, and 9 bases lay outside the gene matches. CDR3 nucleotides: TGTGCCAGCAGTGAACGGCTAGCGGGGGGGCCGGGGCAAGAGACCCAGTACTTC. This encodes CASSERLAGGPGQETQYF.

This chain connects TRBV6-6 to TRBJ2-3, with a possible D match to TRBD1 (5 bases). The CDR3 is made up of 14 amino acids. Trimming removed 0 bases from V and 5 bases from J, with 9 bases in between. The germline V gene encodes CDR1 MNHNY and CDR2 SVGAGI (reference sequence). CDR3 in DNA: TGTGCCAGCAGTTACTCGGATCAGGGAGATACGCAGTATTTT. As protein: CASSYSDQGDTQYF.

This chain uses TRBV23-1 with TRBJ2-3, with a weak D call TRBD1 (6 bases). TRBV23-1 is assigned to the ORF class and has an uncertain function. Trimming took off 11 bases at V and 2 bases at J, with 17 bases between the two ends. The CDR3 length is 14 residues. In nucleotides, the CDR3 is TGCGCCGGAGTTCGCAGGGGTTCCACAGATACGCAGTATTTT. Protein sequence: CAGVRRGSTDTQYF.

This chain joins TRBV6-5 and TRBJ1-1, with D maybe TRBD1 (5 bases). The length of the CDR3 is 16 residues. V lost 0 bases to trimming and J lost 3 bases, with 14 bases between them. Per germline, CDR1 MNHEY and CDR2 SVGAGI. For the CDR3, the DNA is TGTGCCAGCAGTTACTCTGGGCAGGGCGAGGACACTGAAGCTTTCTTT. Protein sequence: CASSYSGQGEDTEAFF.

This chain links TRBV6-5 with TRBJ1-2; maybe TRBD1 (5 bases). V was trimmed by 7 bases and J by 1 base, leaving 13 bases between them. The CDR3 spans 14 residues. Germline V lookup: CDR1 MNHEY, CDR2 SVGAGI. The chain's CDR3 is CASTLDGGNYGYTF. CDR3 nucleotide sequence: TGTGCCAGCACCTTGGACGGGGGTAACTATGGCTACACCTTC.

This clone was seen only a few times. V gene TRBV6-5 combines with J gene TRBJ1-1; 7 bases match TRBD1. Germline CDR1 and CDR2: MNHEY and SVGAGI. The ends lost 0 bases at V and 6 bases at J; junction bases unmatched: 4. The CDR3 runs 14 residues. The CDR3 sequence is CASSYSTQGAEAFF. The DNA for the CDR3 is TGTGCCAGCAGTTACTCGACCCAGGGGGCTGAAGCTTTCTTT.

The chain couples TRBV11-2 to TRBJ1-1, with 11 bases identical to TRBD1. After removal of 2 bases from V and 2 bases from J, the junction contained 7 bases not matched to a gene. CDR3 length: 17 amino acids. The germline gives CDR1 SGHAT, CDR2 FQNNGV. The CDR3 region is CASSLRVGTGGNTEAFF. The CDR3 DNA sequence: TGTGCCAGCAGCTTAAGAGTAGGGACAGGGGGAAACACTGAAGCTTTCTTT.

The chain uses TRBV6-5 and TRBJ1-4, with D perhaps matching TRBD1 (6 bases). The CDR3 length is 15 residues. Germline values: CDR1 MNHEY, CDR2 SVGAGI. Trimming pared 8 bases from V and 3 bases from J, leaving 16 bases between. The CDR3 protein is CASCLTGHPNEKLFF. CDR3 DNA sequence: TGTGCCAGCTGCTTAACGGGACACCCTAATGAAAAACTGTTTTTT.

This clone appeared a single time. The J gene is TRBJ2-2, the V gene TRBV10-3; 7 bases agree with TRBD2. The CDR3 has 13 residues. The J segment lost 6 bases and the V segment lost 8 bases, leaving 6 bases of the junction unmatched. Germline lookup yields CDR1 ENHRY and CDR2 SYGVKD. This CDR3 is CAIGRVVSGELFF. The CDR3 nucleotides read TGTGCCATCGGGAGGGTTGTTTCCGGGGAGCTGTTTTTT.